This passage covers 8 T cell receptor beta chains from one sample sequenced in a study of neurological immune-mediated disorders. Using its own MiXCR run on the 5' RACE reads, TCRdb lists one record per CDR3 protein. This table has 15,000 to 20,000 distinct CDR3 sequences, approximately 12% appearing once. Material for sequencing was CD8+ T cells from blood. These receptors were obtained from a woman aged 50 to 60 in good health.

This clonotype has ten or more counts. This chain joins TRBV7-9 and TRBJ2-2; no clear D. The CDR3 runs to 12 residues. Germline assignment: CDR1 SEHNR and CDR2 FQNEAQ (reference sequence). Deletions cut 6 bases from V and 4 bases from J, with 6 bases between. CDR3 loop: CASRWGTGELFF. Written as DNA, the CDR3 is TGTGCCAGCAGGTGGGGCACCGGGGAGCTGTTTTTT.

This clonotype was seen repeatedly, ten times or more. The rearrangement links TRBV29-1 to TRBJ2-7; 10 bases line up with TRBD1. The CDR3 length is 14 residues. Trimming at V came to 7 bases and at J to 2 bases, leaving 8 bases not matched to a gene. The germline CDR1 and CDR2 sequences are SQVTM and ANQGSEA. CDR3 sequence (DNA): TGCAGCGCCCAGACAGGGGGCTGGCCCTACGAGCAGTACTTC. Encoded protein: CSAQTGGWPYEQYF.

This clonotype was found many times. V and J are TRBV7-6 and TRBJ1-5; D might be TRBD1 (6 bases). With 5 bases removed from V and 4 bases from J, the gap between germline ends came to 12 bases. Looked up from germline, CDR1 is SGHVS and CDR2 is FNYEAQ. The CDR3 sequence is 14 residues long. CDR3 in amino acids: CASSPGGPNQPQHF. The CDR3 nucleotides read TGTGCCAGCAGCCCTGGGGGGCCGAATCAGCCCCAGCATTTT.

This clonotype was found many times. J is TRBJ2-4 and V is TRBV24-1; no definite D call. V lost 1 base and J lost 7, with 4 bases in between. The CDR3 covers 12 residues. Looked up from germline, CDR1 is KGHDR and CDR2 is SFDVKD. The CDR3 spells CATSDLGNIQYF. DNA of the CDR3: TGTGCCACCAGTGATTTAGGGAACATTCAGTACTTC.

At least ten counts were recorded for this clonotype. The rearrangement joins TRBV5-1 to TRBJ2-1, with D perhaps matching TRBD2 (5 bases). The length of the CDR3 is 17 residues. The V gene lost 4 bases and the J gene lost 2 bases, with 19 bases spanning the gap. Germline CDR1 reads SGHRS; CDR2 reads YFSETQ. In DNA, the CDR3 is TGCGCCAGCAGCAACCGCCTAGCCGAGCCCCCCTACAATGAGCAGTTCTTC. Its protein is CASSNRLAEPPYNEQFF.

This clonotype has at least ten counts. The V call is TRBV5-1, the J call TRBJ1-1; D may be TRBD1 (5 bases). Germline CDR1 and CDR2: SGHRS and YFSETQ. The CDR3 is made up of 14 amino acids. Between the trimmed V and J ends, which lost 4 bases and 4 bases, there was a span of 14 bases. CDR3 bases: TGCGCCAGCAGCCCGGCCCCGGGGGGCACTGAAGCTTTCTTT. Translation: CASSPAPGGTEAFF.

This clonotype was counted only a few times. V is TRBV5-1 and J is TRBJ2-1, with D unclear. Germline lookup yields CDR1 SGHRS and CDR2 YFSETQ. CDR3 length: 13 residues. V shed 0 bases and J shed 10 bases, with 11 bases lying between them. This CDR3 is CASSLELLGEQFF. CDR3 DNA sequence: TGCGCCAGCAGCTTGGAGCTACTTGGGGAGCAGTTCTTC.

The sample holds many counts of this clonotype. CDR3 nucleotides: TGTGCCAGTTCTACCTATGGCACAGATACGCAGTATTTT. Protein sequence: CASSTYGTDTQYF. V and J are TRBV7-3 and TRBJ2-3; D unresolved. CDR3 size: 13 residues. Germline CDR1 and CDR2: SGHTA and FQGTGA. V shed 9 bases and J shed 1 base, with 11 bases lying between them.